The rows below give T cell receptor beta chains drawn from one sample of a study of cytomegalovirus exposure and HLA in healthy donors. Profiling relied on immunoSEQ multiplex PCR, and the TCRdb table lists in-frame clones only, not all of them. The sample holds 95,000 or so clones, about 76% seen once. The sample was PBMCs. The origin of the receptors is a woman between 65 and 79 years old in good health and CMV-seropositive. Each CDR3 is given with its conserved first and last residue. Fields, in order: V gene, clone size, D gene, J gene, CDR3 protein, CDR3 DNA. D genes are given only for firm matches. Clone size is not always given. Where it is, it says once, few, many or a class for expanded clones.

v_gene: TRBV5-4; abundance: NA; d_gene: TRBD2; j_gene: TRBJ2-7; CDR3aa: CASSFSASGVGEQYF; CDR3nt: TGTGCCAGCAGCTTTTCAGCTAGCGGGGTCGGCGAGCAGTACTTC
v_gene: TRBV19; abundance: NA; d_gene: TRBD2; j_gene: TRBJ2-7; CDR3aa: CASSLAGRPYEQYF; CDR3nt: TGTGCCAGTAGTTTAGCGGGAAGACCCTACGAGCAGTACTTC
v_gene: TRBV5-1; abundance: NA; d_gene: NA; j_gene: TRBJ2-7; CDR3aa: CASSSGQPGSYEQYF; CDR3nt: TGCGCCAGCAGCTCCGGACAGCCCGGGTCCTACGAGCAGTACTTC
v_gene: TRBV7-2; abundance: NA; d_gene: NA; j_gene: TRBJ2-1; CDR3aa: CASSLAGARNEQFF; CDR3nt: TGTGCCAGCAGCTTAGCGGGAGCTCGGAATGAGCAGTTCTTC
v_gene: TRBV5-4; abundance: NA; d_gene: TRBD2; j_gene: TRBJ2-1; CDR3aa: CASSAKLADSYNEQFF; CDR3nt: TGTGCCAGCAGCGCGAAACTAGCGGATTCCTACAATGAGCAGTTCTTC
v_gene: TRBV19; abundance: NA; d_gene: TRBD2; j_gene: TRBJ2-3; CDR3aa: CASRLAGGGTDTQYF; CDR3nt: TGTGCCAGTAGGTTAGCGGGAGGAGGCACAGATACGCAGTATTTT
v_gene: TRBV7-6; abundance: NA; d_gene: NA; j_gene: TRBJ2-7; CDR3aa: CASSPRGATEQYF; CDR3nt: TGTGCCAGCAGCCCTCGGGGAGCTACCGAGCAGTACTTC
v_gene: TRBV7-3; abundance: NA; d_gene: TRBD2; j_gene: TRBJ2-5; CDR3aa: CASSRTLAGVETQYF; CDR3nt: TGTGCCAGCAGCCGTACTCTAGCGGGAGTGGAGACCCAGTACTTC
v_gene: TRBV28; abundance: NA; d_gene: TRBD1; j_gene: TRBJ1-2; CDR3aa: CASRPTGVRDGYTF; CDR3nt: TGTGCCAGCAGACCGACAGGGGTCCGGGATGGCTACACCTTC
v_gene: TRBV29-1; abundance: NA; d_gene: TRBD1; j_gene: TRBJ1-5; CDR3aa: CSVGGQGLNQPQHF; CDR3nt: TGCAGCGTAGGAGGACAGGGACTCAATCAGCCCCAGCATTTT
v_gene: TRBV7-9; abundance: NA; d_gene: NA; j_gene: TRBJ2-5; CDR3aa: CSSSLALGSFQETQYF; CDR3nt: TGTTCCAGCAGCTTAGCGCTGGGCAGCTTTCAAGAGACCCAGTACTTC
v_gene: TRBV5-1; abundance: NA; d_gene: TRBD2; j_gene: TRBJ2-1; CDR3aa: CASREREGEYPYNEQFF; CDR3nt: TGCGCCAGCAGGGAACGGGAGGGAGAATACCCTTACAATGAGCAGTTCTTC
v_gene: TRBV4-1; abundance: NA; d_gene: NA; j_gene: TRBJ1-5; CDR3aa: CASSQEDRNQPQHF; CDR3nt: TGTGCCAGCAGCCAAGAGGACAGAAATCAGCCCCAGCATTTT
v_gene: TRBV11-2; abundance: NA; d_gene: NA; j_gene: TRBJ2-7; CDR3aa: CASSSGRVKWEQYF; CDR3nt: TGTGCCAGCAGCTCAGGCAGGGTAAAATGGGAGCAGTACTTC
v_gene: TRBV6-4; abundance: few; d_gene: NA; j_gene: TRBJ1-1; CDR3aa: CASSEGRSTEAFF; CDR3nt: TGTGCCAGCAGTGAAGGGAGAAGCACTGAAGCTTTCTTT
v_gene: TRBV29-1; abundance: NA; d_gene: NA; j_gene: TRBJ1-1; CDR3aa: CSVELNTGTEAFF; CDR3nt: TGCAGCGTTGAACTCAATACGGGGACTGAAGCTTTCTTT
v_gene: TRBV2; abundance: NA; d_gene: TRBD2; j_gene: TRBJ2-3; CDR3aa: CASSPSGVSTDTQYF; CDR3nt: TGTGCCAGCAGTCCGAGCGGGGTGAGCACAGATACGCAGTATTTT
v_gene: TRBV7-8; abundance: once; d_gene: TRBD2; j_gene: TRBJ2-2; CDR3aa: CASSSRTGLTGELFF; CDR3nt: TGTGCCAGCAGCTCTCGGACGGGACTAACCGGGGAGCTGTTTTTT
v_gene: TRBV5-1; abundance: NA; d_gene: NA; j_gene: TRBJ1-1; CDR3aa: CASSMTVPNTEAFF; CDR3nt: TGCGCCAGCAGCATGACAGTTCCGAACACTGAAGCTTTCTTT
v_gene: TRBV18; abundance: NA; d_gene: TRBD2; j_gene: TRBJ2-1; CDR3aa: CASSPQAGAANEQFF; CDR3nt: TGTGCCAGCTCACCACAAGCGGGAGCAGCCAATGAGCAGTTCTTC
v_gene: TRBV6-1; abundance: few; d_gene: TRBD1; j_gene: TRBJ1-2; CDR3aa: CASSPPGQVSRGYTF; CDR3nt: TGTGCCAGCAGTCCCCCGGGACAGGTTTCTCGTGGCTACACCTTC
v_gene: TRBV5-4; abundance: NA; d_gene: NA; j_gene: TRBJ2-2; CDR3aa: CASSFPGRETGELFF; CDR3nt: TGTGCCAGCAGCTTTCCGGGGCGGGAAACCGGGGAGCTGTTTTTT
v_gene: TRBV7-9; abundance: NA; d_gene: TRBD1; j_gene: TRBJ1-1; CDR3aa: CASSLVGQGGTEAFF; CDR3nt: TGTGCCAGCAGCTTAGTCGGGCAGGGGGGCACTGAAGCTTTCTTT
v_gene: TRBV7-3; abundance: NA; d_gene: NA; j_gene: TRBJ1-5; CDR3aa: CASSLASGAAQPQHF; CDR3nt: TGTGCCAGCAGCTTAGCGTCAGGGGCGGCCCAGCCCCAGCATTTT
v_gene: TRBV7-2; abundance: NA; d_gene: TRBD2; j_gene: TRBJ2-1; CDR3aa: CASTTGLATYNEQFF; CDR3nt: TGTGCCAGCACCACAGGACTAGCGACCTACAATGAGCAGTTCTTC
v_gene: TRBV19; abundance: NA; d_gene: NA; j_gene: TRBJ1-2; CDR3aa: CASSIRQNYGYTF; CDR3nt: TGTGCCAGTAGTATCAGGCAGAACTATGGCTACACCTTC
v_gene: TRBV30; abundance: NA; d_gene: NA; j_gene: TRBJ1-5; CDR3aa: CAWSVPGGSNQPQHF; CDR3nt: TGTGCCTGGAGTGTACCGGGGGGAAGCAATCAGCCCCAGCATTTT
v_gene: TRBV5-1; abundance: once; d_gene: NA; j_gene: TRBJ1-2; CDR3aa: CASNLAEGVSGYTF; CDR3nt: TGCGCCAGCAACCTGGCGGAGGGAGTTAGTGGCTACACCTTC
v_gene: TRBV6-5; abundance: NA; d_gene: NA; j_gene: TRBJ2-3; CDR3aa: CASRAGGWEDTQYF; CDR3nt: TGTGCCAGCAGGGCCGGAGGGTGGGAGGATACGCAGTATTTT
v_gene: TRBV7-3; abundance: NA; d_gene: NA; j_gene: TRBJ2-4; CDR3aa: CASSLTSTGKNIQYF; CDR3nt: TGTGCCAGCAGCTTAACATCAACAGGCAAAAACATTCAGTACTTC
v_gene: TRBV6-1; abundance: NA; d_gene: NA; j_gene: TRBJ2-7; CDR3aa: CASSEMIGAPASEQYF; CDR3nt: TGTGCCAGCAGTGAAATGATAGGGGCGCCCGCCAGCGAGCAGTACTTC
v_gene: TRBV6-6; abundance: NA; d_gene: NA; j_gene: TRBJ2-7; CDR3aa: CASTGGSNYEQYF; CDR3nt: TGTGCCAGCACAGGGGGGAGCAACTACGAGCAGTACTTC
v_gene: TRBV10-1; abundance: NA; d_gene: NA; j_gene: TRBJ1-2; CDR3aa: CAFGIPARYGYTF; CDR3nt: TGCGCCTTCGGGATCCCGGCCCGCTATGGCTACACCTTC
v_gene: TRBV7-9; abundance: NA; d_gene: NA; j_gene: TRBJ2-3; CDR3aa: CASSLERGGTDTQYF; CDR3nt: TGTGCCAGCAGCTTAGAGCGAGGTGGCACAGATACGCAGTATTTT
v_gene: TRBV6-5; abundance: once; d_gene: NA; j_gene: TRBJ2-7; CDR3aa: CASSYSGRQYF; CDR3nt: TGTGCCAGCAGTTACTCGGGGAGACAGTACTTC
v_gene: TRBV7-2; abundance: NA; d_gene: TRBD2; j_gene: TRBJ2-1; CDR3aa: CASSPQAGGSYNEQFF; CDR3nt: TGTGCCAGCAGCCCCCAAGCGGGAGGCTCCTACAATGAGCAGTTCTTC
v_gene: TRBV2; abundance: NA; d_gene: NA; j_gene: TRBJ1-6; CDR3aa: CASSDHRGNNSPLHF; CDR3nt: TGTGCCAGCAGTGATCACCGGGGAAATAATTCACCCCTCCACTTT
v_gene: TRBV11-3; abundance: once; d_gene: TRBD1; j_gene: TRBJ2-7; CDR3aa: CASSLRTGDPYEQYF; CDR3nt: TGTGCCAGCAGCTTAAGGACAGGGGACCCCTACGAGCAGTACTTC
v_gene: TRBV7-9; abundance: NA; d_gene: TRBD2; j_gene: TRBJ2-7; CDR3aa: CASSFALSGSVYEQYF; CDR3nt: TGTGCCAGCAGCTTCGCCCTTAGCGGGAGTGTTTACGAGCAGTACTTC
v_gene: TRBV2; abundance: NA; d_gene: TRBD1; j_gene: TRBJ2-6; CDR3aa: CASSGGDRGQGGANVLTF; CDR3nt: TGTGCCAGCAGTGGGGGGGACAGGGGGCAGGGTGGGGCCAACGTCCTGACTTTC
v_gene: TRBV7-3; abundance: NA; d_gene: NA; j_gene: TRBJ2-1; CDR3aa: CASSLWGVGNEQFF; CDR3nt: TGTGCCAGCAGCTTATGGGGCGTAGGCAATGAGCAGTTCTTC
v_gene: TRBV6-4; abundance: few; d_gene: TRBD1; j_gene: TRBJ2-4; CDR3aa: CASSRTGKNIQYF; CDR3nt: TGTGCCAGCAGTAGGACAGGGAAAAACATTCAGTACTTC
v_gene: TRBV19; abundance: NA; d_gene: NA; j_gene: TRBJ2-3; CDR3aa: CASSIEPARAQYF; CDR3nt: TGTGCCAGTAGTATAGAACCCGCCAGGGCGCAGTATTTT
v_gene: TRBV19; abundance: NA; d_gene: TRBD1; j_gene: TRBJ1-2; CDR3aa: CASTRDRVSYGYTF; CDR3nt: TGTGCCAGTACACGGGACAGAGTTTCCTATGGCTACACCTTC
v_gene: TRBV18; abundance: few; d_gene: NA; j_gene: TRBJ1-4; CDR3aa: CASSPDRLRDEKLFF; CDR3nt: TGTGCCAGCTCACCAGATCGACTACGGGATGAAAAACTGTTTTTT
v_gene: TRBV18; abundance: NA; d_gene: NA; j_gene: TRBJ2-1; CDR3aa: CASSPTQGSNEQFF; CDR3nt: TGTGCCAGCTCACCTACGCAGGGCAGCAATGAGCAGTTCTTC
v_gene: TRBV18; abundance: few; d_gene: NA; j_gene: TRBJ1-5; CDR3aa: CASSPMGAGNQPQHF; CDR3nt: TGTGCCAGCTCACCAATGGGGGCCGGCAATCAGCCCCAGCATTTT
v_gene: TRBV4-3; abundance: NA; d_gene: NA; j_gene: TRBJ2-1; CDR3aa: CASSQENRRQGGYNEQFF; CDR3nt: TGCGCCAGCAGCCAAGAAAATAGGCGGCAGGGCGGCTACAATGAGCAGTTCTTC
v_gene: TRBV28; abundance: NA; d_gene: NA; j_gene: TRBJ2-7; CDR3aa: CASSPPGTIYEQYF; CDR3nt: TGTGCCAGCAGTCCCCCCGGGACAATCTACGAGCAGTACTTC
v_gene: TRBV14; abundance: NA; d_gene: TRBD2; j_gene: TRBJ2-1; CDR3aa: CASSPGAGLINEQFF; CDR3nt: TGTGCCAGCAGCCCGGGAGCGGGACTTATCAATGAGCAGTTCTTC
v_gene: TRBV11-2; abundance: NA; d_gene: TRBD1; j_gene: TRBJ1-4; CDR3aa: CASRQTGGREKLFF; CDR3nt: TGTGCCAGCAGACAAACAGGGGGAAGAGAAAAACTGTTTTTT
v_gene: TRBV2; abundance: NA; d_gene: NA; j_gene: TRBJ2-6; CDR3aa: CASGPSASGANVLTF; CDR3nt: TGTGCCAGCGGCCCCAGTGCCTCTGGGGCCAACGTCCTGACTTTC
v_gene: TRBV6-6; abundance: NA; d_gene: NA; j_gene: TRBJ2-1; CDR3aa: CASRVSNEQFF; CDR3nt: TGTGCCAGCAGGGTGAGCAATGAGCAGTTCTTC
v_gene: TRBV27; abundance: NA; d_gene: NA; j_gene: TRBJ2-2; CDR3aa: CATRDILKGVSGELFF; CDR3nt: TGTGCCACCCGGGACATACTAAAAGGAGTGTCCGGGGAGCTGTTTTTT
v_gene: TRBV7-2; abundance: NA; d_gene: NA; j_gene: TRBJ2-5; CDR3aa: CASSLGDTSGETQYF; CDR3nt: TGTGCCAGCAGCTTAGGTGATACTAGTGGGGAGACCCAGTACTTC
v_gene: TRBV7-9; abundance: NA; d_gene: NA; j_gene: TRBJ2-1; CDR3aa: CASSLTTRPNEQFF; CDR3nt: TGTGCCAGCAGCTTAACCACTAGGCCAAATGAGCAGTTCTTC
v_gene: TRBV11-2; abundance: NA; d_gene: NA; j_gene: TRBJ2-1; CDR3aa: CASSFQGGSYNEQFF; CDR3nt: TGTGCCAGCAGCTTCCAGGGAGGCTCCTACAATGAGCAGTTCTTC
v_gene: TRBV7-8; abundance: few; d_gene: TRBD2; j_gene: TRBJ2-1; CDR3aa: CASSLVSSLAGSYNEQFF; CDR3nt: TGTGCCAGCAGCTTAGTAAGCTCATTAGCGGGCTCCTACAATGAGCAGTTCTTC
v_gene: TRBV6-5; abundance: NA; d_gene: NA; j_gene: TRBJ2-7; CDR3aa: CASSYSGQGTYEQYF; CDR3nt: TGTGCCAGCAGTTACTCTGGTCAGGGGACCTACGAGCAGTACTTC